This paragraph reports one TCR beta chain. Its cognate antigen is unknown. CDR1 and CDR2 from the germline V gene are SEHNR and FQNEAQ (reference sequence). The CDR3 loop spans 13 amino acids. V gave up 2 bases and J gave up 3 bases, with 7 bases separating them. The source of the sample is a study of PD-1 blockade in classical Hodgkin lymphoma. Study-level findings and limits: Complete responders started with a diversity level that resembled newly diagnosed patients at baseline.

Measured with immunoSEQ multiplex PCR; TCRdb has only the in-frame clones, and not every one. The repertoire holds tens of thousands of clones, with nearly 90% as singletons. This sample's time point: cycle 4 day 1 (C4D1), after less than seven weeks of nivolumab. The patients all showed relapse after autologous stem cell transplantation, while their brentuximab vedotin exposure varied. The best responses consisted of complete response, partial response or progressive disease. The V call is TRBV7-9, the J call TRBJ1-1; no reliable D call. The specimen was peripheral blood mononuclear cells (PBMCs), collected before the fourth cycle of nivolumab. The clonotype was recovered from a human donor with classical Hodgkin lymphoma. The CDR3 sequence: CASSLTADTEAFF. In DNA form, the CDR3 reads TGTGCCAGCAGCTTAACGGCTGACACTGAAGCTTTCTTT. Together with reference TRBV7-9 and TRBJ1-1, the CDR3 gives the full variable domain: DTGVSQNPRHKITKRGQNVTFRCDPISEHNRLYWYRQTLGQGPEFLTYFQNEAQLEKSRLLSDRFSAERPKGSFSTLEIQRTEQGDSAMYLCASSLTADTEAFFGQGTRLTVV.